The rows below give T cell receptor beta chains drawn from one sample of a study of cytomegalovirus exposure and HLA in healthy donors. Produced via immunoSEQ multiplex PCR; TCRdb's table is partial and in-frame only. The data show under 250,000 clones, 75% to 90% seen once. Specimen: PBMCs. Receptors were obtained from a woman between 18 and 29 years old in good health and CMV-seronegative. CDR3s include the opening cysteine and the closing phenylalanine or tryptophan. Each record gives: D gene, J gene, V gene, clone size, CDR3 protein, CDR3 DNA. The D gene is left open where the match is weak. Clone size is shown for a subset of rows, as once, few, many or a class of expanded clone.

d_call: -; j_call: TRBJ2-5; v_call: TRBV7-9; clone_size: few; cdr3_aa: CASSLSETQYF; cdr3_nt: TGTGCCAGCAGCTTATCGGAGACCCAGTACTTC
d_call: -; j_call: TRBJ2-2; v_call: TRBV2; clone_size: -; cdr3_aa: CASSWIGELFF; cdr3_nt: TGTGCCAGCAGTTGGATCGGGGAGCTGTTTTTT
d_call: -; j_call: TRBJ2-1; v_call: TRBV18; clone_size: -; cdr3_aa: CASSPDRVGAEQFF; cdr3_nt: TGTGCCAGCTCACCCGACAGAGTTGGGGCCGAGCAGTTCTTC
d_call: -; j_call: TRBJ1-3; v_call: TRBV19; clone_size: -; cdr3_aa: CASSPTGAGNTIYF; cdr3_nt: TGTGCCAGTAGTCCCACGGGGGCTGGAAACACCATATATTTT
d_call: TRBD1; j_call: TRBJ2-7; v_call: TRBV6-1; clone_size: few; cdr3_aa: CASSEAAGTGGAEQYF; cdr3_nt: TGTGCCAGCAGTGAAGCGGCCGGGACAGGGGGCGCGGAGCAGTACTTC
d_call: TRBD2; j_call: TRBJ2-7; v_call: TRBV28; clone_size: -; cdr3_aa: CASSSGTSGRYRPYEQYF; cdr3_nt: TGTGCCAGCAGCTCCGGGACTAGCGGGAGATATCGCCCCTACGAGCAGTACTTC
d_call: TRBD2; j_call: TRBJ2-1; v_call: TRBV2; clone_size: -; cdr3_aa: CASSGGLAGNEQFF; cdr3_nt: TGTGCCAGCAGTGGAGGACTAGCGGGAAATGAGCAGTTCTTC
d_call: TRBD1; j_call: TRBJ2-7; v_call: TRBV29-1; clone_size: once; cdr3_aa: CSAPPPRTGDEQYF; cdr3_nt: TGCAGCGCCCCTCCCCCCCGAACAGGGGACGAGCAGTACTTC
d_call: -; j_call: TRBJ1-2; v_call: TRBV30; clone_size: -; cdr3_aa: CAWSAGGAQNYGYTF; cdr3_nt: TGTGCCTGGAGTGCGGGAGGGGCTCAAAACTATGGCTACACCTTC
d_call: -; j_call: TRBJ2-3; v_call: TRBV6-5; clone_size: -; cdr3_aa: CASRGRQIGTDTQYF; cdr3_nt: TGTGCCAGCCGAGGGAGGCAGATTGGCACAGATACGCAGTATTTT
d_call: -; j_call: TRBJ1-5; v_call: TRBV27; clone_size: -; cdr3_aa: CASSAGASNQPQHF; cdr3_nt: TGTGCCAGCAGTGCAGGGGCCAGCAATCAGCCCCAGCATTTT
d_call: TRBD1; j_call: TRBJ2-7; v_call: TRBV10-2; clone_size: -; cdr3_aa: CASSDNRGAYEQYF; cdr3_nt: TGCGCCAGCAGTGACAACAGGGGTGCCTACGAGCAGTACTTC
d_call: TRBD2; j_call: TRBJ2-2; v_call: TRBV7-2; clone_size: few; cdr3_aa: CASRLAGGPTGELFF; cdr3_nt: TGTGCCAGCAGACTAGCGGGAGGGCCCACCGGGGAGCTGTTTTTT
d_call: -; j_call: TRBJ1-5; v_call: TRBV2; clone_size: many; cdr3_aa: CASSGGVLYQPQHF; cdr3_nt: TGTGCCAGCAGTGGAGGGGTTCTCTATCAGCCCCAGCATTTT
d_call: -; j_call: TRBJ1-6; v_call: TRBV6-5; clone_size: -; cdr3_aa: CASSRAKDSPLHF; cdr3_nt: TGTGCCAGCAGTCGGGCCAAAGACTCACCCCTCCACTTT
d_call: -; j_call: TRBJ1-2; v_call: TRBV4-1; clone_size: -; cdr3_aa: CASSPFWVSGARENYGYTF; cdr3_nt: TGCGCCAGCAGCCCTTTTTGGGTGTCGGGGGCGCGTGAAAACTATGGCTACACCTTC
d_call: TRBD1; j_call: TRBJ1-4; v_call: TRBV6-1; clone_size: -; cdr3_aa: CASSVLSGTGATNEKLFF; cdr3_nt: TGTGCCAGCAGTGTTCTTTCCGGGACAGGCGCAACTAATGAAAAACTGTTTTTT
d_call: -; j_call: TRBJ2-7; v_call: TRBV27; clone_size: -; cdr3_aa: CASSYRGLGSSYEQYF; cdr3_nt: TGTGCCAGCAGTTACCGTGGGCTAGGGAGCTCCTACGAGCAGTACTTC
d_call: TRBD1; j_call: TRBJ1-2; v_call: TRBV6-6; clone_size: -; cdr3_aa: CASSSDRVYGYTF; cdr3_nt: TGTGCCAGCAGCTCCGACAGGGTCTATGGCTACACCTTC
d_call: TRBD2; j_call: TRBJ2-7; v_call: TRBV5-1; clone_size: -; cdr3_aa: CASSPLTSGAYEQYF; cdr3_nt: TGCGCCAGCAGCCCCCTTACTAGCGGGGCCTACGAGCAGTACTTC